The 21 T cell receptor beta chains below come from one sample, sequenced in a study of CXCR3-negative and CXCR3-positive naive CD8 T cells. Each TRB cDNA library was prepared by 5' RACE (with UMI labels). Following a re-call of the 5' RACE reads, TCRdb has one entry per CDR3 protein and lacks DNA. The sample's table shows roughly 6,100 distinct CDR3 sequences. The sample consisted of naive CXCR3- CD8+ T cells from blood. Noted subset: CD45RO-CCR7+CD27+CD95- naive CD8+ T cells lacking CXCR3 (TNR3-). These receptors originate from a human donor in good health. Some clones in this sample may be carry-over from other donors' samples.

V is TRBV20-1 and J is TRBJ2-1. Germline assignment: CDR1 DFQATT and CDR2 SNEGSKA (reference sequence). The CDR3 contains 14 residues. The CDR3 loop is CSADISWAADEQFF.

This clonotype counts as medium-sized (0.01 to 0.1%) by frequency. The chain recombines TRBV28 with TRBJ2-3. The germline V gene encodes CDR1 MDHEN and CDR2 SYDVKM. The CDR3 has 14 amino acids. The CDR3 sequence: CASSLETSTDTQYF.

Here the CDR3 reads CASSSRFEGPYNEQFF. The V call is TRBV11-2, the J call TRBJ2-1. The CDR3 runs 16 residues. Germline loops: CDR1 SGHAT, CDR2 FQNNGV. The full variable domain, its missing parts supplied by reference TRBV11-2 and TRBJ2-1, is EAGVAQSPRYKIIEKRQSVAFWCNPISGHATLYWYQQILGQGPKLLIQFQNNGVVDDSQLPKDRFSAERLKGVDSTLKIQPAKLEDSAVYLCASSSRFEGPYNEQFFGPGTRLTVL.

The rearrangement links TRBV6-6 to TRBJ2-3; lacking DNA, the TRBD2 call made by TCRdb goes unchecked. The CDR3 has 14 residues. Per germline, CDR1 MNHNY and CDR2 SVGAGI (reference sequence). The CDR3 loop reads CASSLATSTDTQYF.

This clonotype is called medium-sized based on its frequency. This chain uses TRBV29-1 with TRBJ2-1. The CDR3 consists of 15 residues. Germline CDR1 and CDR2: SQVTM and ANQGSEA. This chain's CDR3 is CSGFRPGVSYNEQFF.

The CDR3 region is CASSQVGNEQFF. The chain recombines TRBV4-1 with TRBJ2-1. Germline CDR1 reads MGHRA; CDR2 reads YSYEKL. This CDR3 is 12 amino acids long.

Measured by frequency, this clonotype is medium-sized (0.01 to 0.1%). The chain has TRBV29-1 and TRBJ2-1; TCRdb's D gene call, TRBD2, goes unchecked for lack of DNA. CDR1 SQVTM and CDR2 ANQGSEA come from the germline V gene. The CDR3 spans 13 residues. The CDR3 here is CSVAGPSYNEQFF.

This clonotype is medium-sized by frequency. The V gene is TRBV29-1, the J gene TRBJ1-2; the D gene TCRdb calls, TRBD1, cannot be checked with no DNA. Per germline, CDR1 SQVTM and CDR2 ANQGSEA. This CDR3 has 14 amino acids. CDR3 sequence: CSVEVEGRGYGYTF.

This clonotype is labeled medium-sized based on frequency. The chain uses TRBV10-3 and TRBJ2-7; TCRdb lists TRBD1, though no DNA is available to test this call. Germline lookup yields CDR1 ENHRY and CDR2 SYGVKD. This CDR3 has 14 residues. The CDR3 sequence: CAISEPGQGSEQYF.

CDR3 amino acids: CASSSQTGNTEAFF. The chain uses TRBV9 and TRBJ1-1. Germline CDR1 is SGDLS and CDR2 is YYNGEE. This CDR3 spans 14 amino acids.

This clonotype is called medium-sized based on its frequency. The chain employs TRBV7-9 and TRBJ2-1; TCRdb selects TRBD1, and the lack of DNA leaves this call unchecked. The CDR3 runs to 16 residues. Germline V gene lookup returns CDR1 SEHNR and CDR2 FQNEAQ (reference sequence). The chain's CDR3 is CASSSSGAASYNEQFF.

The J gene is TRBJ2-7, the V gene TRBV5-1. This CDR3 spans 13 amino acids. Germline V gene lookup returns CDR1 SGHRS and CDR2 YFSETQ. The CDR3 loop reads CASSLGFSYEQYF.

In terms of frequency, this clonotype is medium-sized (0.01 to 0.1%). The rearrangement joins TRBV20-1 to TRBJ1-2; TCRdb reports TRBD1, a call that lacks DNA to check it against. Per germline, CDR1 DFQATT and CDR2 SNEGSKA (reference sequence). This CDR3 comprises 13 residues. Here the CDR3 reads CSATGTANYGYTF.

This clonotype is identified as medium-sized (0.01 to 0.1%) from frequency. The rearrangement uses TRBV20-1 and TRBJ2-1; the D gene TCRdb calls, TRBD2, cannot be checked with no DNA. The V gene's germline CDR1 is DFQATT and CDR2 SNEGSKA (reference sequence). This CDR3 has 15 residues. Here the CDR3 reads CSADARGTSENEQFF.

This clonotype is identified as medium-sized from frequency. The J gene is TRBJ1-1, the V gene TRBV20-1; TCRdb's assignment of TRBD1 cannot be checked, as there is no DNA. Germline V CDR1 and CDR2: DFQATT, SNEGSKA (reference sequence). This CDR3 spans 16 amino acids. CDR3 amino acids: CSARDAPLGPPTEAFF.

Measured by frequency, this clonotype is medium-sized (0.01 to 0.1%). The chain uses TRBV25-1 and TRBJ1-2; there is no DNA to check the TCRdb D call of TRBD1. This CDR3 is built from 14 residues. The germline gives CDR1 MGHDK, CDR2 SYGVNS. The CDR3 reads CASRAGEFNYGYTF.

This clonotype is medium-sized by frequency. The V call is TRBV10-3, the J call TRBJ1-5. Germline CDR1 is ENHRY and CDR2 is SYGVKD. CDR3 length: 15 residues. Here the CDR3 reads CAISESHSINQPQHF.

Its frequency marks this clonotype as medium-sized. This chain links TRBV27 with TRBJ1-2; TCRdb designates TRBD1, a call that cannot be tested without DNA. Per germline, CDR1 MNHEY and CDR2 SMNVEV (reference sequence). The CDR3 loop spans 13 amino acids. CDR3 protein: CASSLSRAGGYTF.

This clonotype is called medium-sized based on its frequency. The CDR3 spells CSARDTSGLGVYNEQFF. V gene TRBV20-1 combines with J gene TRBJ2-1. CDR3 length equals 17 residues. Germline V gene data show CDR1 as DFQATT and CDR2 as SNEGSKA (reference sequence).

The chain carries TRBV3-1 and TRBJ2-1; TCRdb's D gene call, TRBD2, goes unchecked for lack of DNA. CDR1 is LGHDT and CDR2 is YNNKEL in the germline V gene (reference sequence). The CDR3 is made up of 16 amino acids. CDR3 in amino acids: CASSQDFGRVYNEQFF.

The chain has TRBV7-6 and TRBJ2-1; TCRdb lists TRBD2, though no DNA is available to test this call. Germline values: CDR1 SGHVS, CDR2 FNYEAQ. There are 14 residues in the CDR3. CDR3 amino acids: CASSREGLAHEQFF.